The clone carrying this T cell receptor beta chain was seen ten or more times. Its specificity is not known. PBMCs were derived from approximately 10 ml fresh peripheral blood. These data belong to a study of T cells in Graves' hyperthyroidism and ophthalmopathy. RNA transcripts gave rise to amplified TCR beta CDR3 regions. HTBI primers were employed in a first-round RT-PCR of the TCR CDR3. Each CDR3 protein is one row after TCRdb ran MiXCR on the multiplex PCR reads. In the table there are approximately 740,000 distinct CDR3 sequences, 14% of which are singletons. The CDR3 has 16 residues. Germline-derived CDR1 and CDR2 are SGHRS and YFSETQ. The trim removed 0 bases at V and 4 bases at J, leaving 5 bases unmatched. Points from the study as a whole: The model foresaw ophthalmopathy a median about 6.1 months prior to onset.

The sample taken for sequencing was blood. The V and J genes are TRBV5-1 and TRBJ2-2, with 8 bases matching TRBD2. This sequence originates from a woman younger than 35 with Graves' hyperthyroidism. The CDR3 nucleotides read TGCGCCAGCAGCTTGGAGGGACTAGAGGGCACCGGGGAGCTGTTTTTT. It translates to CASSLEGLEGTGELFF. Together with reference TRBV5-1 and TRBJ2-2, the CDR3 gives the full variable domain: KAGVTQTPRYLIKTRGQQVTLSCSPISGHRSVSWYQQTPGQGLQFLFEYFSETQRNKGNFPGRFSGRQFSNSRSEMNVSTLELGDSALYLCASSLEGLEGTGELFFGEGSRLTVL.